The 29 T cell receptor beta chains reported below all come from one sample, sequenced in a study of blood T cells in healthy people across ages. For the second PCR, which ran for roughly 6 to 11 cycles, a sample-barcoded 5' primer and a J-beta primer mix were used. A single record per CDR3 protein comes from TCRdb applying MiXCR to the 5' RACE reads. The sample has 1.5 million to 2 million distinct CDR3 sequences; roughly two fifths are singletons. Material: blood. The receptors originated from a human donor in good health.

The sample holds a few counts of this clonotype. In DNA, the CDR3 is TGTGCCAGCAGCCAAGTGCGCTACGAGCAGTACTTC. This gives the protein CASSQVRYEQYF. This sequence joins TRBV3-1 and TRBJ2-7; D is ambiguous. The CDR3 has 12 residues. With 1 base removed from V and 3 bases from J, the gap between germline ends came to 4 bases. Germline assignment: CDR1 LGHDT and CDR2 YNNKEL (reference sequence).

The chain joins TRBV6-5 to TRBJ1-6; possible D gene TRBD1, 6 bases. The V gene lost 1 base and the J gene lost 7 bases, with 14 bases spanning the gap. The CDR3 runs to 16 residues. Germline V gene sequence: CDR1 MNHEY, CDR2 SVGAGI. CDR3 bases: TGTGCCAGCAGTTACTGGTCTGGGGGCGCGAATTCACCCCTCCACTTT. Its protein product is CASSYWSGGANSPLHF.

The chain recombines TRBV7-6 with TRBJ2-4, with a weak D call TRBD2 (7 bases). V gave up 5 bases and J gave up 6 bases, with 17 bases separating them. The CDR3 is made up of 15 amino acids. The germline V gene has CDR1 SGHVS and CDR2 FNYEAQ. The CDR3 loop reads CASSPVAGAANIQYF. CDR3 nucleotides: TGTGCCAGCAGCCCCGTGGCGGGGGCTGCAAACATTCAGTACTTC. The full variable domain, with the rest looked up from reference TRBV7-6 and TRBJ2-4, is GAGVSQSPRYKVTKRGQDVALRCDPISGHVSLYWYRQALGQGPEFLTYFNYEAQQDKSGLPNDRFSAERPEGSISTLTIQRTEQRDSAMYRCASSPVAGAANIQYFGAGTRLSVL.

This chain joins TRBV7-2 and TRBJ1-6; D not resolved. Germline V gene data show CDR1 as SGHTA and CDR2 as FQGNSA. The CDR3 runs 17 residues. V gave up 0 bases and J gave up 1 base, with 10 bases separating them. Here the CDR3 reads CASSLARARSYNSPLHF. The CDR3 DNA reads TGTGCCAGCAGCTTAGCTAGAGCCAGGTCCTATAATTCACCCCTCCACTTT.

The CDR3 loop is CSASKGGTGSFWEQYF. The CDR3, as DNA: TGCAGTGCTAGTAAGGGGGGAACAGGCTCCTTTTGGGAGCAGTACTTC. V usage is TRBV20-1 and J usage is TRBJ2-7, with D perhaps given as TRBD1 or TRBD2 (6 bases each). From germline, CDR1 is DFQATT and CDR2 SNEGSKA (reference sequence). The CDR3 consists of 16 residues. Trimming left V 3 bases short and J 7 bases short, with 25 bases between.

The V gene is TRBV6-5, the J gene TRBJ2-3, with 8 nucleotides matching TRBD2. This CDR3 contains 16 residues. After removal of 7 bases from V and 0 bases from J, the junction contained 9 bases not matched to a gene. Germline V gene lookup returns CDR1 MNHEY and CDR2 SVGAGI. This CDR3 reads CASKKLAALSTDTQYF. Here the CDR3 DNA reads TGTGCCAGCAAAAAACTAGCGGCCTTGAGCACAGATACGCAGTATTTT.

The chain links TRBV20-1 to TRBJ2-1, with 13 positions matching TRBD2. The trim removed 4 bases at V and 8 bases at J, leaving 14 bases unmatched. Germline values: CDR1 DFQATT, CDR2 SNEGSKA (reference sequence). This CDR3 spans 17 amino acids. The DNA of the CDR3 is TGCAGTGCTATCTGGACCGCCGGGACTAGCGGGGCGGATGAGCAGTTCTTC. It translates to CSAIWTAGTSGADEQFF.

This chain joins TRBV7-2 and TRBJ2-1; no firm D call. CDR1 is SGHTA, CDR2 FQGNSA, per germline. V gave up 6 bases and J gave up 12 bases, with 24 bases separating them. CDR3 length: 15 residues. The DNA of the CDR3 is TGTGCCAGCAGTCCGAACTCCGGGCCTCAACATGGGCAGTTCTTC. It specifies CASSPNSGPQHGQFF.

In this sample, this clonotype turned up once. This chain connects TRBV7-9 to TRBJ1-2, with 8 bases lining up with TRBD1. The CDR3 extends over 14 amino acids. V lost 1 base and J lost 7; bases outside the gene matches: 5. Germline values: CDR1 SEHNR, CDR2 FQNEAQ (reference sequence). As DNA, the CDR3 is TGTGCCAGCAGCTTAGTGCAGGGGGCTTCTGGCTACACCTTC. This gives the protein CASSLVQGASGYTF.

This rearrangement joins TRBV20-1 to TRBJ1-3, with a weak D call TRBD1 (5 bases). Trimming removed 5 bases from V and 2 bases from J, with 16 bases in between. The germline V gene has CDR1 DFQATT and CDR2 SNEGSKA (reference sequence). The CDR3 has 15 residues. This CDR3 is CSASQGTGTGNTIYF. In nucleotides, the CDR3 is TGCAGTGCTTCCCAGGGCACAGGTACTGGAAACACCATATATTTT.

CDR3 protein: CARRRTGPANYGYTF. The CDR3 DNA reads as TGTGCCAGGAGACGGACAGGCCCAGCTAACTATGGCTACACCTTC. The V call is TRBV21-1, the J call TRBJ1-2; the table assigns TRBD1, which was not confirmed against the DNA. TRBV21-1 is described as a pseudogene. The CDR3 extends over 15 amino acids.

The sample holds a few counts of this clonotype. The chain is built from TRBV24-1 and TRBJ1-2, with a weak D call TRBD1 (6 bases). The CDR3 spans 13 residues. V lost 9 bases, J lost 5 bases, and 15 bases lay in between. In germline, CDR1 is KGHDR, CDR2 SFDVKD. Here the CDR3 reads CATQRGNGYGYTF. DNA for the CDR3: TGTGCCACCCAGAGGGGGAATGGGTATGGCTACACCTTC.

V and J are TRBV10-3 and TRBJ2-5; possible D gene TRBD1, 6 bases. In germline, CDR1 is ENHRY, CDR2 SYGVKD. Trimming shortened V by 4 bases and J by 0 bases, and 9 bases separated the two germline ends. The CDR3 has 14 amino acids. CDR3 protein: CAISGTENQETQYF. The CDR3 nucleotides read TGTGCCATCAGTGGGACAGAGAACCAAGAGACCCAGTACTTC.

This clonotype was picked up a small number of times. Its ends do not fully match the called genes, so a read error is possible. The CDR3 region is CAGRGGLAGDNEQFF. Here the CDR3 DNA reads TGCGCCGGCAGGGGGGGACTAGCGGGGGACAATGAGCAGTTCTTC. The chain recombines TRBV4-1 with TRBJ2-1; 14 positions agree with TRBD2. CDR3 length equals 15 residues. From germline, CDR1 is MGHRA and CDR2 YSYEKL.

The gene calls are TRBV20-1 and TRBJ2-3; D is tentatively TRBD1 or TRBD2 (5 bases each). The CDR3 loop spans 15 amino acids. With 7 bases removed from V and 2 bases from J, the gap between germline ends came to 19 bases. Germline CDR1 DFQATT, CDR2 SNEGSKA (reference sequence). In nucleotides, the CDR3 is TGCAGTGTATACTCCGGGACCTACCTCACAGATACGCAGTATTTT. This sequence encodes CSVYSGTYLTDTQYF.

V gene TRBV28 combines with J gene TRBJ2-3, with TRBD2 as a possible D gene (7 bases). Germline values: CDR1 MDHEN, CDR2 SYDVKM. The CDR3 contains 15 residues. V shed 1 base and J shed 6 bases, with 14 bases lying between them. This chain's CDR3 is CASSLFRGAKDTQYF. The DNA for the CDR3 is TGTGCCAGCAGTTTATTTCGGGGGGCAAAGGATACGCAGTATTTT.

V and J are TRBV20-1 and TRBJ2-3; TRBD1 or TRBD2 may be the D gene (6 bases each). The CDR3 has 14 amino acids. V lost 3 bases to trimming and J lost 5 bases, with 15 bases between them. The germline V gene encodes CDR1 DFQATT and CDR2 SNEGSKA (reference sequence). CDR3 DNA: TGCAGTGCTAGTTCCCCGGGGGCGAGAGATACGCAGTATTTT. Translated: CSASSPGARDTQYF.

The chain recombines TRBV7-2 with TRBJ1-1; D is possibly TRBD1 (5 bases). Germline V gene data show CDR1 as SGHTA and CDR2 as FQGNSA. Trimming shortened V by 5 bases and J by 0 bases, and 10 bases separated the two germline ends. The CDR3 totals 14 residues. CDR3 coding DNA: TGTGCCAGCAGCGTGACAGTTGTGAACACTGAAGCTTTCTTT. It yields the protein CASSVTVVNTEAFF.

The J gene is TRBJ2-1, the V gene TRBV12-3 or TRBV12-4, with 10 nucleotides matching TRBD2. This CDR3 has 14 amino acids. J gave up 9 bases and V 11 bases, and 13 bases lay outside the gene matches. The CDR3 DNA follows: TGTGCCTCAAGGGAGCGGGGGGGCCTTTTTGAGCAGTTCTTC. It encodes CASRERGGLFEQFF.

The chain couples TRBV2 to TRBJ1-2, with D possibly matching TRBD1 (5 bases). Germline V CDR1 and CDR2: SNHLY, FYNNEI. The CDR3 is made up of 11 amino acids. Trimming took off 6 bases at V and 4 bases at J, with 6 bases between the two ends. The CDR3 nucleotides are TGTGCCAGCAGACAGGCCTATGGCTACACCTTC. Translation gives CASRQAYGYTF.

Only a few counts were recorded for this clonotype. The chain couples TRBV7-2 to TRBJ1-1; tentatively, D is TRBD1 (6 bases). V was shortened by 5 bases and J by 5 bases, with 18 bases between the two germline ends. Per the germline V gene, CDR1 is SGHTA and CDR2 is FQGNSA. This CDR3 is built from 15 residues. In nucleotides, the CDR3 is TGTGCCAGCAGCCTCCCCAGGGGAGCGAGGACTGAAGCTTTCTTT. It codes for CASSLPRGARTEAFF.

The V and J genes are TRBV27 and TRBJ2-2; D is possibly TRBD1 (6 bases). This CDR3 region has 15 residues. Trimming stripped 4 bases from V and 1 base from J, with 10 bases between. Germline V CDR1 and CDR2: MNHEY, SMNVEV (reference sequence). The CDR3 spells CASSSYRVNTGELFF. CDR3 coding DNA: TGTGCCAGCAGTTCATACAGGGTGAACACCGGGGAGCTGTTTTTT.

The chain is built from TRBV12-3 or TRBV12-4 and TRBJ2-6; no clear D. CDR3 length: 17 residues. V shed 10 bases and J shed 0 bases, with 19 bases lying between them. The CDR3 reads CATVRSLGTSGANVLTF. DNA for the CDR3: TGTGCCACCGTTCGGTCCCTGGGCACCTCTGGGGCCAACGTCCTGACTTTC.

This clonotype turned up a few times. The J gene is TRBJ2-7, the V gene TRBV7-3, with 10 bases identical to TRBD2. The CDR3 extends over 15 amino acids. V was clipped by 1 base and J by 4 bases; unmatched bases: 4. From germline, CDR1 is SGHTA and CDR2 FQGTGA. The CDR3 bases are TGTGCCAGCAGCTTAAGCCTAGCGGGGGATTACGAGCAGTACTTC. This encodes CASSLSLAGDYEQYF.

This clonotype was recorded at least ten times. This chain connects TRBV7-2 to TRBJ2-3, with D unclear. Trimming took 1 base from V and 2 from J, leaving 13 bases between them. Germline assignment: CDR1 SGHTA and CDR2 FQGNSA. This CDR3 comprises 16 residues. The DNA of the CDR3 is TGTGCCAGCAGCTTAGAGGCCGCTAATCCCACAGATACGCAGTATTTT. This sequence encodes CASSLEAANPTDTQYF.

This clonotype was picked up a small number of times. The chain carries TRBV20-1 and TRBJ1-5; TRBD1 aligns across 8 bases. Germline-derived CDR1 and CDR2 are DFQATT and SNEGSKA (reference sequence). This CDR3 is built from 14 residues. Trimming cost V 5 bases and J 7 bases; bases outside gene matches: 10. The CDR3 loop reads CSAVGWTGRQPQHF. The CDR3 DNA follows: TGCAGTGCTGTAGGCTGGACAGGGCGGCAGCCCCAGCATTTT.

This clonotype was recorded at least ten times. The rearrangement joins TRBV7-8 to TRBJ2-3, with 12 positions matching TRBD2. This CDR3 region has 14 residues. Germline CDR1 is SGHVS and CDR2 is FQNEAQ. J gave up 7 bases and V 7 bases, and 6 bases lay outside the gene matches. CDR3 coding DNA: TGTGCCAGCACCGGACTAGCGGGGTGGCATACGCAGTATTTT. Its protein is CASTGLAGWHTQYF. The full variable domain, with the rest looked up from reference TRBV7-8 and TRBJ2-3, is GAGVSQSPRYKVAKRGQDVALRCDPISGHVSLFWYQQALGQGPEFLTYFQNEAQLDKSGLPSDRFFAERPEGSVSTLKIQRTQQEDSAVYLCASTGLAGWHTQYFGPGTRLTVL.

This CDR3 is CASSESVGQGISGANVLTF. Written as DNA, the CDR3 is TGTGCCAGCAGTGAATCGGTCGGACAGGGGATATCTGGGGCCAACGTCCTGACTTTC. This chain connects TRBV28 to TRBJ2-6; 9 bases align to TRBD1. With V trimmed by 5 bases and J by 1 base, 12 bases remained unmatched. The germline CDR1 and CDR2 sequences are MDHEN and SYDVKM. This CDR3 spans 19 amino acids.

This clonotype has a handful of counts. The chain carries TRBV4-2 and TRBJ2-4; 7 bases are a match to TRBD1. The better agreement between TRBJ2-7 and the DNA end casts doubt on the J call. CDR3 size: 14 residues. The germline V gene has CDR1 LGHNA and CDR2 YNFKEQ. In DNA form, the CDR3 reads TGTGCCAGCAGCCAAGTGCAACAGGGGAACGAGCAGTACTTC. Translating gives CASSQVQQGNEQYF.